Listed below are T cell receptor beta chains from one sample, sequenced in a study of T cell repertoires in cytomegalovirus infection. From the reads, TCRdb called clonotypes with MiXCR, one entry per CDR3 protein. The sample shows about 700,000 distinct CDR3 sequences, around 31% of them seen only once. Which antigens these TCRs recognize remains unknown. Source: cultured PBMCs, taken from culture after CMV antigen stimulation. The receptors derive from a human donor in good health (CMV status not recorded). Some clones in this sample may be carry-over from other donors' samples. Both conserved end residues are trimmed from each CDR3.

TRBV4-3	TRBJ1-4	ASSQQPGLFEKLF
TRBV7-9	TRBJ1-1	ATKTFRGEDTEAF
TRBV24-1	TRBJ2-1	ATSAMASRDGDNEQF
TRBV4-2	TRBJ1-4	ASSQEDARVGEKLF
TRBV6-2/TRBV6-3	TRBJ2-3	ASSRRGPRDTQY
TRBV7-2	TRBJ2-5	ASTRTSGTGAQETQY
TRBV7-8	TRBJ1-2	ASSRNRGVLDYGYT
TRBV7-2	TRBJ1-5	ASSLVNNQPQH
TRBV2	TRBJ1-6	ASSDSGGNSPLH
TRBV25-1	TRBJ1-4	ASSVRGGANEKLF
TRBV20-1	TRBJ1-5	SASPTPEEPQH
TRBV6-1	TRBJ2-4	ASSESSWQHNTKALTKNIQY
TRBV7-6	TRBJ2-2	ASSFDSGATNTGELF
TRBV18	TRBJ1-6	ASSPAQWGASNSPLH
TRBV7-2	TRBJ2-7	ASSLRGAFSYEHY
TRBV2	TRBJ2-3	ASRTEGNTDTQY
TRBV7-6	TRBJ2-3	ASIESGGMTDTQY
TRBV12-3/TRBV12-4	TRBJ1-1	ASSLVSGETEAF
TRBV10-3	TRBJ2-5	AISDPRGLANQETQY
TRBV7-8	TRBJ2-5	ASSFRTGQETQY
TRBV11-2	TRBJ2-5	ASSPGPFETQY
TRBV5-1	TRBJ1-1	ASSLPRGGMNTEAF
TRBV12-3/TRBV12-4	TRBJ1-1	ASSFSGGENTEAF
TRBV20-1	TRBJ1-5	SARDGGGLHAQH
TRBV6-1	TRBJ2-7	ASSEPRDSVYEQY
TRBV4-1	TRBJ2-6	ASSHNTAGANVLT
TRBV28	TRBJ2-1	ASSFRDGYNEQF
TRBV4-1	TRBJ2-1	ASSPLYGSGGLNEQF
TRBV7-2	TRBJ2-3	ASSLEGGFTDTQY
TRBV10-3	TRBJ2-1	AISGPGLAGVDEQF
TRBV7-2	TRBJ1-2	ASTPTGVTKYGYT
TRBV28	TRBJ1-1	ASSFGWIAEAF
TRBV14	TRBJ1-5	ASSPGGDRDQPQH
TRBV6-5	TRBJ2-5	ASSYSGLAGEQETQY
TRBV2	TRBJ1-1	ASSALPGPNTEAF
TRBV4-1	TRBJ2-7	ASSQLVRYEQY
TRBV20-1	TRBJ2-1	SALPLGLAGENEQF
TRBV6-2/TRBV6-3	TRBJ1-1	ASSYGTGGGNTEAF
TRBV7-9	TRBJ1-1	ASSPQGTIRNTEAF
TRBV28	TRBJ2-3	ASSLLGTSGTDTQY
TRBV7-2	TRBJ2-3	ASSYSRNWPNTDTQY
TRBV7-2	TRBJ2-1	ASSSPLAGGVDEQF
TRBV7-9	TRBJ1-5	ASSVYRDRVNQPQH
TRBV20-1	TRBJ1-4	SARGGGDGEKLF
TRBV3-1	TRBJ2-3	ASSHLDRGTDTQY
TRBV7-6	TRBJ1-5	ASSLARGPWSNQPQH
TRBV6-5	TRBJ1-3	ASSYVSQAGNTIY
TRBV7-8	TRBJ1-1	ASSPRMGVNTEAF
TRBV7-6	TRBJ1-2	ASSTEVGYT
TRBV7-9	TRBJ1-3	ASVSSGNTIY
TRBV4-2	TRBJ2-5	ASSQAPGGLFQETQY
TRBV20-1	TRBJ2-1	SARVRAGSYNEQF
TRBV20-1	TRBJ1-4	SAREDRAIEKLF
TRBV7-2	TRBJ1-1	ASSAEPNTEAF
TRBV15	TRBJ2-1	ATSRAHYIMYNEQF
TRBV4-1	TRBJ1-2	ASSQVTGSNYGYT